These 10 T cell receptor beta chains share one sample of origin, sequenced in a study of control samples from healthy donors and cancer patients. TCRdb's copy holds only in-frame clones and misses some; the assay was immunoSEQ multiplex PCR. The sample records 120,000 or so clones, roughly 90% being singletons. Sequencing used blood. All receptors derive from a man aged 45-65 years in good health.

The chain uses TRBV2 and TRBJ2-5, with a possible D match to TRBD2 (6 bases). V lost 8 bases and J 2 bases, leaving 12 bases between the germline ends. Germline V lookup: CDR1 SNHLY, CDR2 FYNNEI. This CDR3 spans 13 amino acids. CDR3 DNA: TGTGCCAGCCGAGGACTATATCAAGAGACCCAGTACTTC. This translates into CASRGLYQETQYF.

This clone appeared a single time. The rearrangement uses TRBV3-1 (or the pseudogene TRBV3-2) and TRBJ1-4; TRBD1 matches 9 bases. The V gene's germline CDR1 is LGHDT and CDR2 YNNKEL (reference sequence). After removal of 4 bases from V and 4 bases from J, the junction contained 4 bases not matched to a gene. This CDR3 region has 15 residues. The CDR3 DNA reads as TGTGCCAGCAGCCCCGGACAGGGGAGTAATGAAAAACTGTTTTTT. Amino acid sequence: CASSPGQGSNEKLFF.

V usage is TRBV6-6 and J usage is TRBJ2-1, with D perhaps TRBD1 or TRBD2 (5 bases each). The germline V gene encodes CDR1 MNHNY and CDR2 SVGAGI (reference sequence). Between the trimmed V and J ends, which lost 0 bases and 9 bases, there was a span of 12 bases. The CDR3 runs to 14 residues. The CDR3 sequence: CASSYSMRGTEQFF. Here the CDR3 DNA reads TGTGCCAGCAGTTACTCGATGAGGGGCACTGAGCAGTTCTTC.

CDR3 protein: CASSAGTSGQETQYF. The CDR3 DNA reads as TGTGCCAGCAGCGCCGGGACTAGCGGCCAAGAGACCCAGTACTTC. The rearrangement uses TRBV6-5 and TRBJ2-5; 11 bases line up with TRBD2. CDR3 size: 15 residues. Per the germline V gene, CDR1 is MNHEY and CDR2 is SVGAGI. The J segment lost 1 base and the V segment lost 6 bases, leaving 4 bases of the junction unmatched.

V usage is TRBV5-5 and J usage is TRBJ2-7; TRBD1 matches at 12 bases. V lost 0 bases to trimming and J lost 4 bases; unmatched junction nucleotides: 2. The CDR3 contains 15 residues. Germline values: CDR1 SGHKS, CDR2 YYEKEE (reference sequence). The CDR3 DNA is TGTGCCAGCAGCTTGGCGGGACAGGGGGCGTACGAGCAGTACTTC. Translating it yields CASSLAGQGAYEQYF.

The sample holds a few counts of this clone. The rearrangement uses TRBV7-2 and TRBJ1-6; D is unresolved. Trimming shortened V by 5 bases and J by 7 bases, and 9 bases separated the two germline ends. CDR1 SGHTA and CDR2 FQGNSA come from the germline V gene. This CDR3 spans 13 amino acids. The CDR3 bases are TGTGCCAGCAGCCCCGCGGGCAATTCACCCCTCCACTTT. Its translation is CASSPAGNSPLHF.

The chain links TRBV18 to TRBJ2-5; 11 nucleotides match TRBD1. After removal of 2 bases from V and 5 bases from J, the junction contained 4 bases not matched to a gene. The germline gives CDR1 KGHSH, CDR2 LQKENI. The CDR3 runs to 15 residues. The CDR3 sequence: CASSPGQGAFETQYF. For the CDR3, the DNA is TGTGCCAGCTCACCAGGACAGGGGGCGTTCGAGACCCAGTACTTC. Full variable domain (missing parts from reference TRBV18 and TRBJ2-5): NAGVMQNPRHLVRRRGQEARLRCSPMKGHSHVYWYRQLPEEGLKFMVYLQKENIIDESGMPKERFSAEFPKEGPSILRIQQVVRGDSAAYFCASSPGQGAFETQYFGPGTRLLVL.

The CDR3 is CANRTRTNTEAFF. The CDR3, as DNA: TGTGCCAACAGGACACGGACAAACACTGAAGCTTTCTTT. The chain joins TRBV6-4 to TRBJ1-1; TRBD1 might be the D (5 bases). The V end was cut by 10 bases, the J end by 2 bases, with 14 bases between. The CDR3 contains 13 residues. Germline lookup yields CDR1 MRHNA and CDR2 SNTAGT.

The chain links TRBV5-1 to TRBJ1-1; 7 bases agree with TRBD1. J was trimmed by 1 base and V by 7 bases; bases with no gene match: 10. Germline V gene data show CDR1 as SGHRS and CDR2 as YFSETQ. The CDR3 length is 15 residues. The CDR3 loop is CASGLRQGSNTEAFF. The DNA of the CDR3 is TGCGCCAGCGGTTTGAGACAGGGATCGAACACTGAAGCTTTCTTT.

This chain links TRBV18 with TRBJ1-5; tentatively, D is TRBD1 (6 bases). This CDR3 is built from 16 residues. The V end lost 0 bases, the J end lost 2 bases, and 11 bases lay between the germline ends. The germline V gene has CDR1 KGHSH and CDR2 LQKENI. For the CDR3, the DNA is TGTGCCAGCTCACCACCTCAGGGGTCGGGCAATCAGCCCCAGCATTTT. This encodes CASSPPQGSGNQPQHF.